Listed below are T cell receptor beta chains from one sample, sequenced in a study of Ad26.COV2.S vaccination and SARS-CoV-2 variants. Clones were read by immunoSEQ multiplex PCR, and TCRdb kept only the in-frame ones, dropping some. The data hold a few hundred thousand clones, with 88% observed a single time. The sample here was peripheral blood, taken in a trial of Ad26.COV2.S vaccine versus placebo. The receptors stem from a person aged 18-60 years who received the Ad26.COV2.S COVID-19 vaccine or a placebo. Each CDR3 is given with its conserved first and last residue. The order of the fields is V gene, clone size, J gene, D gene, CDR3 protein, CDR3 DNA. A D gene is named only where the DNA matches it firmly. Where a row states a size, it is once, few, many or the class of an expanded clone; other rows omit it.

>TRBV7-9|few|TRBJ1-6|NA
CASSRHNSPLHF
TGTGCCAGCAGCCGACACAATTCACCCCTCCACTTT
>TRBV7-9|NA|TRBJ2-7|NA
CAIRKQGSYEQYF
TGTGCCATCCGAAAACAGGGTTCCTACGAGCAGTACTTC
>TRBV6-5|NA|TRBJ2-5|TRBD2
CASSRTSGGRRYF
TGTGCCAGCAGTCGGACTAGCGGGGGGCGGCGGTACTTC
>TRBV6-5|NA|TRBJ1-4|TRBD1
CASRFPGGTPEKLFF
TGTGCCAGCAGATTCCCAGGGGGAACGCCTGAAAAACTGTTTTTT
>TRBV5-4|NA|TRBJ2-3|TRBD1
CASSLTGGTGTDTQYF
TGTGCCAGCAGCTTGACAGGGGGCACTGGCACAGATACGCAGTATTTT
>TRBV5-1|NA|TRBJ2-1|TRBD2
CASSSGTSRPANEQFF
TGCGCCAGCAGCAGTGGGACTAGCCGGCCCGCTAATGAGCAGTTCTTC
>TRBV7-2|NA|TRBJ1-5|NA
CASSPRGPNQPQHF
TGTGCCAGCAGCCCTAGGGGACCGAATCAGCCCCAGCATTTT
>TRBV3-1/TRBV3-2|once|TRBJ2-5|NA
CASSQDLVGQAIETQYF
TGTGCCAGCAGCCAAGATCTAGTTGGGCAGGCGATCGAGACCCAGTACTTC
>TRBV4-1|NA|TRBJ2-7|TRBD1
CASSHEDRGVSYEQYF
TGCGCCAGCAGCCATGAGGACAGGGGCGTCTCCTACGAGCAGTACTTC
>TRBV6-5|NA|TRBJ2-5|TRBD2
CASSGDSGVRETQYF
TGTGCCAGCAGCGGCGATAGCGGGGTTAGAGAGACCCAGTACTTC
>TRBV9|NA|TRBJ2-1|NA
CASSVESSGGEQFF
TGTGCCAGCAGCGTAGAGTCTAGTGGCGGTGAGCAGTTCTTC
>TRBV7-2|NA|TRBJ2-1|TRBD2
CASRLTSGGPNEQFF
TGTGCCAGCAGGTTGACTAGCGGGGGACCCAATGAGCAGTTCTTC
>TRBV4-3|NA|TRBJ1-2|NA
CASSQVTANYGYTF
TGCGCCAGCAGCCAAGTCACAGCTAACTATGGCTACACCTTC
>TRBV7-9|NA|TRBJ1-5|TRBD1
CASGRQGNQPQHF
TGTGCCAGCGGCAGACAGGGTAATCAGCCCCAGCATTTT
>TRBV30|NA|TRBJ2-2|NA
CAWSGQMNTGELFF
TGTGCCTGGAGTGGACAGATGAACACCGGGGAGCTGTTTTTT
>TRBV4-1|few|TRBJ1-2|NA
CASSQGVRDSRRPYYGYTF
TGCGCCAGCAGCCAGGGTGTCAGGGACTCCCGCAGGCCCTACTATGGCTACACCTTC
>TRBV5-4|NA|TRBJ2-1|TRBD2
CASSYASGTYYNEQFF
TGTGCCAGCAGCTATGCAAGCGGGACCTACTACAATGAGCAGTTCTTC
>TRBV7-8|NA|TRBJ2-2|NA
CASSSLSQGKTGELFF
TGTGCCAGCAGCTCCCTGAGCCAGGGAAAGACCGGGGAGCTGTTTTTT
>TRBV29-1|NA|TRBJ2-5|NA
CSVVNQETQYF
TGCAGCGTTGTCAACCAAGAGACCCAGTACTTC
>TRBV19|NA|TRBJ2-1|TRBD2
CASSLSGGANEQFF
TGTGCCAGTAGTCTCAGCGGGGGGGCCAATGAGCAGTTCTTC
>TRBV2|NA|TRBJ2-1|NA
CAGEGGSSYNEQFF
TGTGCCGGAGAGGGGGGGAGCTCCTACAATGAGCAGTTCTTC
>TRBV28|NA|TRBJ2-3|TRBD1
CACRGTGPDTQYF
TGTGCCTGCAGGGGGACAGGGCCAGATACGCAGTATTTT
>TRBV19|NA|TRBJ1-2|TRBD1
CASSMGQAISGYTF
TGTGCCAGTAGTATGGGACAGGCGATTTCTGGCTACACCTTC
>TRBV10-3|NA|TRBJ1-5|NA
CAISDREAGMQPQHF
TGTGCCATCAGTGATCGGGAAGCTGGAATGCAGCCCCAGCATTTT
>TRBV11-2|NA|TRBJ2-7|NA
CASSPHRGLYEQYF
TGTGCCAGCAGCCCTCACAGGGGACTTTACGAGCAGTACTTC
>TRBV11-2|NA|TRBJ1-1|TRBD1
CASSTIQGKSEAFF
TGTGCCAGCAGCACAATACAGGGGAAGTCTGAAGCTTTCTTT
>TRBV12-5|NA|TRBJ2-7|TRBD2
CASAPYGEGGIYEQYF
TGTGCTAGTGCCCCCTATGGGGAGGGTGGGATCTACGAGCAGTACTTC
>TRBV12-3/TRBV12-4|NA|TRBJ1-1|NA
CASSLPPGREAFF
TGTGCCAGCAGTCTCCCTCCGGGCCGGGAAGCTTTCTTT
>TRBV7-2|NA|TRBJ2-1|TRBD1
CASSSQTGQLREQFF
TGTGCCAGCAGCTCTCAAACGGGACAGCTCAGGGAGCAGTTCTTC
>TRBV19|NA|TRBJ1-6|TRBD1
CASSARQGQPGNSPLHF
TGTGCCAGTAGTGCAAGACAGGGGCAACCGGGCAATTCACCCCTCCACTTT
>TRBV20-1|NA|TRBJ1-5|NA
CSASLDRLNQPQHF
TGCAGTGCTAGTCTTGACAGACTCAATCAGCCCCAGCATTTT
>TRBV6-1|NA|TRBJ2-1|TRBD1
CASSEGAVDRDYNEQFF
TGTGCCAGCAGTGAAGGGGCAGTGGACAGGGATTACAATGAGCAGTTCTTC
>TRBV15|NA|TRBJ2-7|NA
CATSSRDRGYEQYF
TGTGCCACCAGCTCCCGGGATAGGGGATACGAGCAGTACTTC
>TRBV2|NA|TRBJ1-4|NA
CASSPGDYNEKLFF
TGTGCCAGCAGCCCAGGGGATTATAATGAAAAACTGTTTTTT
>TRBV28|NA|TRBJ2-1|NA
CASSLLGALVHEQFF
TGTGCCAGCAGTTTATTGGGGGCGCTTGTCCATGAGCAGTTCTTC
>TRBV4-3|NA|TRBJ1-1|NA
CASSQGGAGNTEAFF
TGCGCCAGCAGCCAAGGGGGGGCTGGGAACACTGAAGCTTTCTTT
>TRBV3-1/TRBV3-2|NA|TRBJ1-1|NA
CASSQSRAHTEAFF
TGTGCCAGCAGCCAATCGCGGGCGCACACTGAAGCTTTCTTT
>TRBV7-9|NA|TRBJ1-5|NA
CASSSSNSPQPQHF
TGTGCCAGCAGCTCCTCCAACAGCCCTCAGCCCCAGCATTTT
>TRBV28|NA|TRBJ1-2|NA
CASSRTSGYTF
TGTGCCAGCAGCCGGACGTCTGGCTACACCTTC
>TRBV12-3/TRBV12-4|NA|TRBJ1-1|NA
CASTQWGSTEAFF
TGTGCCAGCACCCAATGGGGTAGCACTGAAGCTTTCTTT
>TRBV27|NA|TRBJ2-1|NA
CASSLGQGSYNEQFF
TGTGCCAGCAGTTTGGGTCAGGGATCCTACAATGAGCAGTTCTTC
>TRBV27|NA|TRBJ1-2|TRBD1
CASLGQGEAMATPLSYTF
TGTGCCAGTCTCGGACAGGGGGAGGCTATGGCTACACCTTTAAGCTACACCTTC